This TCR beta chain comes out of a study of cytomegalovirus exposure and HLA in healthy donors. Whole-study findings and limits: A few CMV-associated chains proved CMV antigen-specific in vitro. According to a later analysis, most TCR beta chains associated with CMV appeared HLA-restricted. Most of the TCR beta V segments (in an earlier analysis) were productive either about 87% or about 30% of the time. A link between a missense DCLRE1C variant and TCR beta V- and J-gene trimming emerged from a later analysis.

The PCR used 60 Vbeta and 13 Jbeta primers. The assay was immunoSEQ multiplex PCR, and TCRdb's table has in-frame clones only and misses some. This sample has some 150,000 clones, with 70% to 85% found just once. A remark on this clone: What it binds is unknown.

The sequencing input was PBMCs. This receptor was taken from a woman in her thirties or forties in good health and CMV-seronegative.

The CDR3 region has the DNA TGTGCCAGCAGCCATGAGACAGCCTTAGCCTACGAGCAGTACTTC. This gives the protein CASSHETALAYEQYF. The chain combines TRBV7-9 with TRBJ2-7; tentative D call: TRBD1 (5 bases). This CDR3 is 15 amino acids long. The germline V gene has CDR1 SEHNR and CDR2 FQNEAQ (reference sequence). V lost 5 bases, J lost 2 bases, and 16 bases lay in between.